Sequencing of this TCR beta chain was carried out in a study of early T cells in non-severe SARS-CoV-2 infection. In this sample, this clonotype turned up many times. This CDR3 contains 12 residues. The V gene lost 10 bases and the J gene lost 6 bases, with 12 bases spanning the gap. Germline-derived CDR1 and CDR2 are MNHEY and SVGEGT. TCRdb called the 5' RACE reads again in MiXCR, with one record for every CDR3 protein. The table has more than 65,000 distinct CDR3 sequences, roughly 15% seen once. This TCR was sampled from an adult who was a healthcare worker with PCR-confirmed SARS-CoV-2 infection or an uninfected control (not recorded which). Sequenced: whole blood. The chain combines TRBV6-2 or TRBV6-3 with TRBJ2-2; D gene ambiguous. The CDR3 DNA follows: TGTGCCACCACGACCTATCCCGGGGAGCTGTTTTTT. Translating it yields CATTTYPGELFF.